The rows below give T cell receptor beta chains drawn from one sample of a study of cytomegalovirus exposure and HLA in healthy donors. Clones were read by immunoSEQ multiplex PCR, and TCRdb kept only the in-frame ones, dropping some. This sample has about 150,000 clones, with approximately 8.9% found just once. Sequencing used PBMCs. These receptors were obtained from a woman between 35 and 50 years old in good health and CMV-seropositive. The CDR3 runs from the conserved cysteine through the conserved F or W. The D gene is left open where the match is weak. The size field is filled for only some rows; it gives once, few, many or a size class.

TRBV11-2	TRBJ2-5	NA	TRBD1	CASSFRGQFQETQYF	TGTGCCAGCAGCTTCAGGGGACAGTTCCAAGAGACCCAGTACTTC
TRBV9	TRBJ1-2	NA	NA	CASSVRQRAPLTGSGYTF	TGTGCCAGCAGCGTACGACAGAGGGCCCCTTTGACAGGCTCTGGCTACACCTTC
TRBV4-1	TRBJ1-1	few	TRBD1	CASSQEGTGFSATEAFF	TGCGCCAGCAGCCAAGAGGGGACAGGGTTTTCGGCCACTGAAGCTTTCTTT
TRBV1	TRBJ1-6	few	NA	CTSSQDPRWGRRIPRYNSPLHF	TGCACCAGCAGCCAAGATCCCCGATGGGGCAGAAGAATCCCCCGATATAATTCACCCCTCCACTTT
TRBV7-9	TRBJ1-1	few	NA	CASSVRQNTEAFF	TGTGCCAGCAGCGTAAGACAGAACACTGAAGCTTTCTTT
TRBV15	TRBJ1-5	few	NA	CATSRGGGNQPQHF	TGTGCCACCAGCAGAGGGGGGGGCAATCAGCCCCAGCATTTT
TRBV4-3	TRBJ1-5	NA	NA	CASSPELGQPQHF	TGCGCCAGCAGCCCAGAGCTCGGGCAGCCCCAGCATTTT
TRBV7-2	TRBJ1-5	NA	NA	CASSPQGAGEWSNQPQHF	TGTGCCAGCAGCCCCCAAGGTGCAGGGGAGTGGAGCAATCAGCCCCAGCATTTT
TRBV5-1	TRBJ1-6	NA	TRBD1	CASSLGTGNSPLHF	TGCGCCAGCAGCTTGGGGACAGGGAATTCACCCCTCCACTTT
TRBV7-6	TRBJ2-7	NA	TRBD2	CASSLSTSFERVSYEQYF	TGTGCCAGCAGCTTATCGACTAGCTTCGAGCGGGTGTCCTACGAGCAGTACTTC
TRBV19	TRBJ2-2	NA	TRBD2	CASSIDASGGTGELFF	TGTGCCAGTAGTATAGACGCTAGCGGGGGGACCGGGGAGCTGTTTTTT
TRBV2	TRBJ1-2	few	NA	CASSPDRGQLTKGYTF	TGTGCCAGCAGCCCAGATAGAGGACAGTTGACGAAGGGCTACACCTTC
TRBV5-1	TRBJ1-2	few	TRBD1	CASSLVGQGDYGYTF	TGCGCCAGCAGCTTGGTGGGACAGGGAGACTATGGCTACACCTTC
TRBV11-3	TRBJ1-2	NA	TRBD1	CASSSGQGKSYGYTF	TGTGCCAGCAGCTCGGGACAGGGAAAGAGCTATGGCTACACCTTC
TRBV5-6	TRBJ1-2	few	NA	CASSSTEGLMGSYTF	TGTGCCAGCAGCTCCACGGAGGGATTAATGGGGAGCTACACCTTC
TRBV2	TRBJ2-2	NA	TRBD1	CASSFDRVKTGELFF	TGTGCCAGCAGTTTTGACAGGGTGAAAACCGGGGAGCTGTTTTTT
TRBV11-2	TRBJ2-7	few	NA	CASSSIPSYEQYF	TGTGCCAGCAGCTCTATCCCCTCCTACGAGCAGTACTTC
TRBV19	TRBJ1-5	few	NA	CASSISGDSNQPQHF	TGTGCCAGTAGTATATCAGGGGATAGCAATCAGCCCCAGCATTTT
TRBV14	TRBJ1-1	few	NA	CASSPKLRGTEAFF	TGTGCCAGCAGCCCGAAGCTACGGGGCACTGAAGCTTTCTTT
TRBV5-6	TRBJ1-1	NA	NA	CASSFDTRNTEAFF	TGTGCCAGCAGCTTTGACACGAGGAACACTGAAGCTTTCTTT
TRBV2	TRBJ1-1	NA	NA	CASTTGTLNTEAFF	TGTGCCAGCACTACCGGGACACTCAACACTGAAGCTTTCTTT
TRBV6-1	TRBJ1-3	few	NA	CASSTEYTIYF	TGTGCCAGCAGTACCGAGTACACCATATATTTT